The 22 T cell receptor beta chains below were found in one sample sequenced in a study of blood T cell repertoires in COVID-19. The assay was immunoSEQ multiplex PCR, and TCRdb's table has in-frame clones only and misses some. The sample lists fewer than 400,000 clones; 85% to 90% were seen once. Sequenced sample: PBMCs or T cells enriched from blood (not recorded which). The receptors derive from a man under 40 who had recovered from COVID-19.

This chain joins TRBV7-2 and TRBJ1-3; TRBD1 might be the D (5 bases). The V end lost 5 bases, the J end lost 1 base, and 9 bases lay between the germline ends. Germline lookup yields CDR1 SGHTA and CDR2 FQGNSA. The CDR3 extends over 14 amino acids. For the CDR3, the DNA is TGTGCCAGCAGCCCCTCAGGGTCTGGAAACACCATATATTTT. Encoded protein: CASSPSGSGNTIYF.

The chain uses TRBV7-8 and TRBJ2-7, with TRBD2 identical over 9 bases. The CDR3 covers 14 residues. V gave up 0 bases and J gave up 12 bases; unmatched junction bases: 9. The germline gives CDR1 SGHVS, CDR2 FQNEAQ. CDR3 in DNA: TGTGCCAGCAGCTTAGCGATTAGCGGGAGCCCCGGGTACTTC. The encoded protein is CASSLAISGSPGYF.

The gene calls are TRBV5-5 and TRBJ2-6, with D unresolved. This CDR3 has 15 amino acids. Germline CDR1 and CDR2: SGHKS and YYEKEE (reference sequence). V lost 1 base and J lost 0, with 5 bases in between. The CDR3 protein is CASSLWSSGANVLTF. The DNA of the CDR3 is TGTGCCAGCAGCTTGTGGAGCTCTGGGGCCAACGTCCTGACTTTC.

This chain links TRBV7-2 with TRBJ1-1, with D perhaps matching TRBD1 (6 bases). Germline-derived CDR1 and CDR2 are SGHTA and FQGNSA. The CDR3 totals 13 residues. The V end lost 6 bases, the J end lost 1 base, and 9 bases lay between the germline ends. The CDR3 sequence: CASRRTANTEAFF. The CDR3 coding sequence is TGTGCCAGCAGAAGGACAGCGAACACTGAAGCTTTCTTT.

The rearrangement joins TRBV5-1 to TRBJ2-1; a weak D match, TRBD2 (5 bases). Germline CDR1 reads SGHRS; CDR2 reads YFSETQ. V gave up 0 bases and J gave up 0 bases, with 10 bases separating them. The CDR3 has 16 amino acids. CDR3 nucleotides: TGCGCCAGCAGCTTGGCTGCGGGTCCCTCCTACAATGAGCAGTTCTTC. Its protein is CASSLAAGPSYNEQFF. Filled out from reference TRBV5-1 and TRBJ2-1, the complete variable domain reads KAGVTQTPRYLIKTRGQQVTLSCSPISGHRSVSWYQQTPGQGLQFLFEYFSETQRNKGNFPGRFSGRQFSNSRSEMNVSTLELGDSALYLCASSLAAGPSYNEQFFGPGTRLTVL.

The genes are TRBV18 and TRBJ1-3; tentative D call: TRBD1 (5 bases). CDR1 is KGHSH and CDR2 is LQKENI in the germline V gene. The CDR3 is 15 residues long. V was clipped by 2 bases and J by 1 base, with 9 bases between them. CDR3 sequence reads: CASSPDRSSGNTIYF. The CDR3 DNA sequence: TGTGCCAGCTCACCAGACAGATCATCTGGAAACACCATATATTTT.

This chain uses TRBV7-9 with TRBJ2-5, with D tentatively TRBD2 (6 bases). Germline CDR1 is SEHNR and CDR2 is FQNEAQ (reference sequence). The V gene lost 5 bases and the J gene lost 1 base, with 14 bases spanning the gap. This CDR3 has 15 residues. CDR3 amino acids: CASSPGSGFQETQYF. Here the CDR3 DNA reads TGTGCCAGCAGCCCAGGAAGCGGGTTCCAAGAGACCCAGTACTTC.

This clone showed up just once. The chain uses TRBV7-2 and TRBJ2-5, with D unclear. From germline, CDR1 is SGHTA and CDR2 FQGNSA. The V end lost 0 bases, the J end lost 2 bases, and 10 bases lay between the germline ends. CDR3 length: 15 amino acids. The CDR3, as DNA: TGTGCCAGCAGCTTAGCTACAGTGCAACAAGAGACCCAGTACTTC. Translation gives CASSLATVQQETQYF.

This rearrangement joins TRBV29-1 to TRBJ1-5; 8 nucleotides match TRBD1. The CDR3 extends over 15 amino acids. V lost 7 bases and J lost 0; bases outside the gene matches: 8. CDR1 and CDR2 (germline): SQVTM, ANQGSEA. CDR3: CSAVVDRASNQPQHF. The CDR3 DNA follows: TGCAGCGCCGTCGTGGACAGGGCTAGCAATCAGCCCCAGCATTTT.

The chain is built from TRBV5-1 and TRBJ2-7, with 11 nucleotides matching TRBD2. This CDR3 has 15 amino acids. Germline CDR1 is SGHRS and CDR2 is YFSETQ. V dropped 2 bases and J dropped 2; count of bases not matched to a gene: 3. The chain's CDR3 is CASSFSGGAAYEQYF. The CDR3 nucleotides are TGCGCCAGCAGCTTTAGCGGGGGGGCCGCCTACGAGCAGTACTTC.

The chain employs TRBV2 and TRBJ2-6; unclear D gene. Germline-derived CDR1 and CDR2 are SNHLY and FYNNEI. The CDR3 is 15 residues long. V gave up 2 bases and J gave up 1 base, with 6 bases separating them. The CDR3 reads CASSEQVSGANVLTF. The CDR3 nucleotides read TGTGCCAGCAGTGAACAGGTTTCTGGGGCCAACGTCCTGACTTTC. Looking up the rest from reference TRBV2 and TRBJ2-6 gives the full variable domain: EPEVTQTPSHQVTQMGQEVILRCVPISNHLYFYWYRQILGQKVEFLVSFYNNEISEKSEIFDDQFSVERPDGSNFTLKIRSTKLEDSAMYFCASSEQVSGANVLTFGAGSRLTVL.

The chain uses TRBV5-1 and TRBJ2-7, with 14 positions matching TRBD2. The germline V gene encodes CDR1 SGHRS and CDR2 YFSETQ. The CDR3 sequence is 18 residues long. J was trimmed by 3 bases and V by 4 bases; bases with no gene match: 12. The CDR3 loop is CASSRGSGLAGEFYEQYF. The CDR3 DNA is TGCGCCAGCAGCCGCGGGTCGGGACTAGCGGGGGAATTCTACGAGCAGTACTTC. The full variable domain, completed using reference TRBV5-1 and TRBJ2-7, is KAGVTQTPRYLIKTRGQQVTLSCSPISGHRSVSWYQQTPGQGLQFLFEYFSETQRNKGNFPGRFSGRQFSNSRSEMNVSTLELGDSALYLCASSRGSGLAGEFYEQYFGPGTRLTVT.

The CDR3 is CASSWGGASEKLFF. In nucleotides, the CDR3 is TGTGCCAGCAGCTGGGGTGGGGCCAGTGAGAAACTGTTTTTT. This chain links TRBV28 with TRBJ1-4; D is possibly TRBD1 (5 bases). The CDR3 has 14 amino acids. Germline loops: CDR1 MDHEN, CDR2 SYDVKM. Trimming took 6 bases from V and 11 from J, leaving 19 bases between them.

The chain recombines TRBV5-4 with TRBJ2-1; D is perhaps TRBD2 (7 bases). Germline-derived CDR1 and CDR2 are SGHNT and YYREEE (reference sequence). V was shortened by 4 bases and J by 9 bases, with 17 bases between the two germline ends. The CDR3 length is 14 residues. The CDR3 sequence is CASSLGGGRREQFF. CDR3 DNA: TGTGCCAGCAGCCTAGGGGGGGGCCGACGTGAGCAGTTCTTC.

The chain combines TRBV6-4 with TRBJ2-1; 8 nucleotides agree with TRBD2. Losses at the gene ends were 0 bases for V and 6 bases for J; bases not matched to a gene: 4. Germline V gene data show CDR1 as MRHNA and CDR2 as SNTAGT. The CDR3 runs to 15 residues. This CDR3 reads CASSDSGLDSNEQFF. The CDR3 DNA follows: TGTGCCAGCAGTGACTCGGGACTAGATAGCAATGAGCAGTTCTTC.

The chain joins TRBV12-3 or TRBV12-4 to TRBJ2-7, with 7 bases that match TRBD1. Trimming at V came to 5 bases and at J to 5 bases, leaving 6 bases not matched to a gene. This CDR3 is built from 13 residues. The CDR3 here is CASSRQGIHEQYF. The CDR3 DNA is TGTGCCAGCAGTCGACAGGGAATCCACGAGCAGTACTTC.

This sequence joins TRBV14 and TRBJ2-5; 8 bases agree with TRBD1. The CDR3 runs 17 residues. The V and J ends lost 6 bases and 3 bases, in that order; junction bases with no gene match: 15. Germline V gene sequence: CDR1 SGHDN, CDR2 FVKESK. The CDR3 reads CASSSPDRASQEETQYF. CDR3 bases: TGTGCCAGCAGTTCCCCGGACAGGGCAAGTCAGGAAGAGACCCAGTACTTC.

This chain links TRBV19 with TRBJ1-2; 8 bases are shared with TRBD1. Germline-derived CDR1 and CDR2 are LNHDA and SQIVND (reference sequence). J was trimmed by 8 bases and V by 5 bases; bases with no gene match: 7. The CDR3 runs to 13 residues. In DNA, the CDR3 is TGTGCCAGTAGTGACGGGACAGGAAACGGCTACACCTTC. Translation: CASSDGTGNGYTF.

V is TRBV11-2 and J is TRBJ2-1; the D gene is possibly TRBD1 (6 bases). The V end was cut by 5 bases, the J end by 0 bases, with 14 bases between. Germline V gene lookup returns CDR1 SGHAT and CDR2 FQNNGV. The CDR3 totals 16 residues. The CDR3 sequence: CASSPRGQSSYNEQFF. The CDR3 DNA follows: TGTGCCAGCAGCCCGCGCGGACAGAGCTCCTACAATGAGCAGTTCTTC.

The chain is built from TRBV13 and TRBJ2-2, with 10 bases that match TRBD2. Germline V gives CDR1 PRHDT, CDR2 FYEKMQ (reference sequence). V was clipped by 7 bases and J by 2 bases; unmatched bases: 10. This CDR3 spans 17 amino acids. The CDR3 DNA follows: TGTGCCAGCAACCATCCCAGCGGGGGGGAAAACACCGGGGAGCTGTTTTTT. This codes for CASNHPSGGENTGELFF.

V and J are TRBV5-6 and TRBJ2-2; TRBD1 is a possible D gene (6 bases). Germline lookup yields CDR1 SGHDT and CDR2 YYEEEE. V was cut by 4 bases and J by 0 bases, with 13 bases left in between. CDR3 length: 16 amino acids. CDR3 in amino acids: CASSRLPGANTGELFF. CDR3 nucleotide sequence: TGTGCCAGCAGCCGATTACCAGGGGCGAACACCGGGGAGCTGTTTTTT.

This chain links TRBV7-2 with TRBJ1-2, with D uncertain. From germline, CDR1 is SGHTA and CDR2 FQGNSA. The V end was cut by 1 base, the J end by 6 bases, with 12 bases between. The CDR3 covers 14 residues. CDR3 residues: CASSLEAGWNGYTF. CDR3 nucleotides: TGTGCCAGCAGCTTAGAGGCGGGGTGGAATGGCTACACCTTC.